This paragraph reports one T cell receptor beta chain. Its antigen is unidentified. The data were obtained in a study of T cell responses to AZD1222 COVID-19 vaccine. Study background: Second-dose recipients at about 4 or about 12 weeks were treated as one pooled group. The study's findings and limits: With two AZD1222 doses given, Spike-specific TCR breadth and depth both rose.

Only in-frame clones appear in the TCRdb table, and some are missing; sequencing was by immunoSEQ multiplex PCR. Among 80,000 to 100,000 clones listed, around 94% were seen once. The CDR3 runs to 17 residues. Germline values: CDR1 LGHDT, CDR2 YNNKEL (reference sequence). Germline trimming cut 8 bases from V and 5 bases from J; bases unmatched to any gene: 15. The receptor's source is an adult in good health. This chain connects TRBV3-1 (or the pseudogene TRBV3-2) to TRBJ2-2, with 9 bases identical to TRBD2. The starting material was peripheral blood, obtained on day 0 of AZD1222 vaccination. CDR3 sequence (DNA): TGTGCCAGCTCCTCAAGTGCCCTAGCGGGGTTAACCGGGGAGCTGTTTTTT. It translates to CASSSSALAGLTGELFF.